What follows are 18 T cell receptor beta chains derived from one specimen sequenced in a study of cytomegalovirus exposure and HLA in healthy donors. It was with 60 Vbeta and 13 Jbeta primers that the PCR ran. Libraries were prepared by immunoSEQ multiplex PCR; TCRdb keeps only in-frame clonotypes and omits some of them. The data show under 200,000 clones, with around 81% seen just once and around 5.7% held by the top ten. The specimen was PBMCs. The receptor source for this set is a man aged 35-49 years in good health and CMV-seronegative.

The rearrangement links TRBV7-2 to TRBJ1-5; no definite D call. V was trimmed by 5 bases and J by 4 bases, leaving 9 bases between them. The CDR3 consists of 13 residues. In germline, CDR1 is SGHTA, CDR2 FQGNSA. The CDR3 is CASSRQINQPQHF. CDR3 nucleotides: TGTGCCAGCAGCCGACAAATAAATCAGCCCCAGCATTTT.

This sequence joins TRBV7-2 and TRBJ1-2; D might be TRBD1 (6 bases). This CDR3 has 15 residues. V was clipped by 3 bases and J by 3 bases, with 14 bases between them. Germline CDR1 SGHTA, CDR2 FQGNSA. CDR3 sequence (DNA): TGTGCCAGCAGCTTGAGGGGGGGCGCGGACTATGGCTACACCTTC. Translation gives CASSLRGGADYGYTF.

The chain employs TRBV10-1 and TRBJ2-3, with 12 bases aligning to TRBD2. Losses at the gene ends were 8 bases for V and 3 bases for J; bases not matched to a gene: 12. CDR1 and CDR2 (germline): WNHNN, SYGVQD (reference sequence). CDR3 size: 17 residues. Written as DNA, the CDR3 is TGCGCCAGCGGATCTAGCGGGGGGGCACTTGAGACAGATACGCAGTATTTT. Its protein product is CASGSSGGALETDTQYF.

V is TRBV5-1 and J is TRBJ2-5; 9 bases fit TRBD2. J lost 1 base, V lost 4 bases, and 5 bases had no gene match. The CDR3 runs 15 residues. Germline V CDR1 and CDR2: SGHRS, YFSETQ. CDR3 DNA sequence: TGCGCCAGCAGCCAGGTAGCGGGGGCCCAAGAGACCCAGTACTTC. This encodes CASSQVAGAQETQYF.

This sequence joins TRBV2 and TRBJ2-2; 9 bases are shared with TRBD2. Germline-derived CDR1 and CDR2 are SNHLY and FYNNEI. V lost 7 bases to trimming and J lost 7 bases; unmatched junction nucleotides: 7. The CDR3 is made up of 14 amino acids. This CDR3 is CASMTAGGVGELFF. DNA for the CDR3: TGTGCCAGCATGACTGCGGGGGGGGTCGGGGAGCTGTTTTTT.

The gene calls are TRBV7-9 and TRBJ2-2; tentative D call: TRBD1 (5 bases). CDR1 is SEHNR, CDR2 FQNEAQ, per germline (reference sequence). Trimming removed 7 bases at V and 2 bases at J, with 14 bases between. The CDR3 runs 15 residues. CDR3 loop: CASTPAGPNTGELFF. The CDR3 nucleotides read TGTGCCAGCACCCCAGCAGGGCCAAACACCGGGGAGCTGTTTTTT.

CDR3 bases: TGTGCCAGTAGCCCAGACTGGGGAGACACCATATATTTT. Translated, it gives CASSPDWGDTIYF. The V call is TRBV19, the J call TRBJ1-3; D uncertain. Germline CDR1 reads LNHDA; CDR2 reads SQIVND (reference sequence). The V end lost 6 bases, the J end lost 8 bases, and 14 bases lay between the germline ends. This CDR3 is 13 amino acids long.

The rearrangement links TRBV27 to TRBJ2-7; 8 bases map to TRBD1. The CDR3 covers 15 residues. After removal of 5 bases from V and 2 bases from J, the junction contained 8 bases not matched to a gene. Germline V gene sequence: CDR1 MNHEY, CDR2 SMNVEV (reference sequence). In DNA, the CDR3 is TGTGCCAGCAGTGCGACAGGGGTTTTTACCTACGAGCAGTACTTC. Its protein is CASSATGVFTYEQYF.

This clone was picked up one time. The chain joins TRBV5-1 to TRBJ2-1; D might be TRBD1 (5 bases). This CDR3 has 15 amino acids. Per germline, CDR1 SGHRS and CDR2 YFSETQ. Trimming shortened V by 0 bases and J by 2 bases, and 9 bases separated the two germline ends. CDR3 sequence: CASSLEQGTYNEQFF. The CDR3 coding sequence is TGCGCCAGCAGCTTGGAGCAGGGTACCTACAATGAGCAGTTCTTC.

This chain uses TRBV5-4 with TRBJ1-2, with D maybe TRBD1 (5 bases). Germline values: CDR1 SGHNT, CDR2 YYREEE (reference sequence). This CDR3 contains 15 residues. Trimming took 4 bases from V and 2 from J, leaving 15 bases between them. CDR3 sequence reads: CASSSGGGGNYGYTF. CDR3 nucleotides: TGTGCCAGCAGCAGCGGAGGTGGGGGGAACTATGGCTACACCTTC.

The rearrangement uses TRBV7-2 and TRBJ2-7; the D gene is possibly TRBD1 (5 bases). CDR1 and CDR2 from the germline V gene are SGHTA and FQGNSA. V was shortened by 4 bases and J by 3 bases, with 10 bases between the two germline ends. The CDR3 length is 13 residues. CDR3 bases: TGTGCCAGCAGCTACAGGTGGTACTACGAGCAGTACTTC. This encodes CASSYRWYYEQYF.

This sequence joins TRBV2 and TRBJ2-1, with 7 bases aligning to TRBD2. The CDR3 consists of 15 residues. The trim removed 3 bases at V and 6 bases at J, leaving 8 bases unmatched. Germline V lookup: CDR1 SNHLY, CDR2 FYNNEI. DNA for the CDR3: TGTGCCAGCAGTGACGGGCGGGGGTCCACCAATGAGCAGTTCTTC. Translating gives CASSDGRGSTNEQFF.

The rearrangement links TRBV4-1 to TRBJ2-7; 8 bases align to TRBD2. Per germline, CDR1 MGHRA and CDR2 YSYEKL. The CDR3 extends over 15 amino acids. V lost 4 bases, J lost 0 bases, and 5 bases stayed unmatched. The CDR3 DNA reads TGCGCCAGCAGCCGAGAGGCGGGGGGCTCCTACGAGCAGTACTTC. It specifies CASSREAGGSYEQYF.

V and J are TRBV5-4 and TRBJ2-5, with D possibly matching TRBD1 (5 bases). The CDR3 loop spans 13 amino acids. The V and J ends lost 2 bases and 5 bases respectively, with 10 bases between them. Per the germline V gene, CDR1 is SGHNT and CDR2 is YYREEE (reference sequence). In DNA form, the CDR3 reads TGTGCCAGCAGCTTAAGGGGCAGGGAGACCCAGTACTTC. Translation: CASSLRGRETQYF.

This chain joins TRBV15 and TRBJ2-3; TRBD2 matches 9 bases. The germline V gene has CDR1 LNHNV and CDR2 YYDKDF (reference sequence). V gave up 3 bases and J gave up 0 bases; unmatched junction bases: 4. The CDR3 is 16 residues long. The CDR3 coding sequence is TGTGCCACCAGCAGCGGGACTAGCTCTAGCACAGATACGCAGTATTTT. It yields the protein CATSSGTSSSTDTQYF.

The chain uses TRBV5-4 and TRBJ2-5; TRBD1 might be the D (5 bases). The CDR3 has 15 amino acids. The germline V gene has CDR1 SGHNT and CDR2 YYREEE (reference sequence). Trimming took off 4 bases at V and 4 bases at J, with 17 bases between the two ends. CDR3 residues: CASSPREGRVETQYF. In DNA form, the CDR3 reads TGTGCCAGCAGCCCTAGGGAAGGCAGGGTAGAGACCCAGTACTTC. The full variable domain, its missing parts supplied by reference TRBV5-4 and TRBJ2-5, is ETGVTQSPTHLIKTRGQQVTLRCSSQSGHNTVSWYQQALGQGPQFIFQYYREEENGRGNFPPRFSGLQFPNYSSELNVNALELDDSALYLCASSPREGRVETQYFGPGTRLLVL.

The gene calls are TRBV7-3 and TRBJ2-1, with 8 nucleotides matching TRBD1. The CDR3 spans 13 residues. Germline CDR1 SGHTA, CDR2 FQGTGA. The trim removed 4 bases at V and 7 bases at J, leaving 3 bases unmatched. Written as DNA, the CDR3 is TGTGCCAGCAGCTGGGGACAGGTTAATGAGCAGTTCTTC. Encoded protein: CASSWGQVNEQFF.

The J gene is TRBJ2-3, the V gene TRBV7-7; a possible D gene is TRBD2 (6 bases). CDR1 SSHAT and CDR2 FNYEAQ come from the germline V gene (reference sequence). V shed 5 bases and J shed 6 bases, with 9 bases lying between them. CDR3 length: 12 amino acids. CDR3 sequence reads: CASSPGGDTQYF. CDR3 nucleotide sequence: TGTGCCAGCAGCCCCGGAGGGGATACGCAGTATTTT.